This is a list of T cell receptor beta chains from one sample in a study of T cell repertoires in cytomegalovirus infection. TCRdb reprocessed the reads with MiXCR, giving one entry per CDR3 protein. Here the sample spans approximately 180,000 distinct CDR3 sequences, roughly 19% being singletons. Sequencing used PBMCs. The receptors stem from a human donor in good health (CMV status not recorded). Some clones in this sample may be carry-over from other donors' samples. Each CDR3 is given with its conserved first and last residue. The D gene is left open where the match is weak. For some rows the clone size is stated as once, few or many, or as a class when expanded; others skip it.

j_call	clone_size	d_call	v_call	cdr3_nt	cdr3_aa
TRBJ2-7	many	.	TRBV7-8	TGTGCCAGCAGCCCCGGGTACGAGCAGTACTTC	CASSPGYEQYF
TRBJ2-1	many	TRBD1	TRBV7-6	TGTGCCAGCAGTCACGGACAGGGCTTGGTCAATGAGCAGTTCTTC	CASSHGQGLVNEQFF
TRBJ2-2	many	.	TRBV12-3/TRBV12-4	TGTGCCAGCACCAACAGGGGCCGCGGGGACACCGGGGAGCTGTTTTTT	CASTNRGRGDTGELFF
TRBJ1-1	.	.	TRBV6-2/TRBV6-3	TGTGCCAGCAGTAACTTACGGAACACTGAAGCTTTCTTT	CASSNLRNTEAFF
TRBJ1-5	.	.	TRBV2	TGTGCCAGCAGTGCTGGGGGAGTTGGCAATCAGCCCCAGCATTTT	CASSAGGVGNQPQHF
TRBJ2-7	many	.	TRBV10-3	TGTGCCATCACAAACTCACTTGACCGACCCGGCGCCTACGAGCAGTACTTC	CAITNSLDRPGAYEQYF
TRBJ1-4	.	.	TRBV27	TGTGCCAGCAGTCTGACATCATCAACTAATGAAAAACTGTTTTTT	CASSLTSSTNEKLFF
TRBJ1-1	.	.	TRBV5-6	TGTGCCAGCAGCAAATGGCGGGTTCTCATGAACACTGAAGCTTTCTTT	CASSKWRVLMNTEAFF
TRBJ2-1	.	.	TRBV25-1	TGTGCCAGCAGTGAACAGGAAGCAAGGGCAGTTGGAATCTACAATGAGCAGTTCTTC	CASSEQEARAVGIYNEQFF
TRBJ2-5	.	.	TRBV5-1	TGCGCCAGCAGCGTCGGGGGGCTGGAGACCCAGTACTTC	CASSVGGLETQYF
TRBJ2-5	many	.	TRBV11-3	TGTGCCAGCAGCCAAATAGGGACCGGGAAGCAAGAGACCCAGTACTTC	CASSQIGTGKQETQYF
TRBJ1-1	few	.	TRBV7-9	TGTGCCAGCAGCCCAAACATCTCGCTTTTGAGTCGGTCTGAAGCTTTCTTT	CASSPNISLLSRSEAFF
TRBJ1-1	.	.	TRBV6-4	TGTGCCAGCAGTGATGGAACAGTCACTGAAGCTTTCTTT	CASSDGTVTEAFF
TRBJ1-5	.	TRBD1	TRBV2	TGTGCCAGCAGTCTAGGACCGACAGGGGCAAGCAATCAGCCCCAGCATTTT	CASSLGPTGASNQPQHF
TRBJ2-3	.	TRBD2	TRBV5-6	TGTGCCAGCAGCTTATTAGCGGGGGGGCCAAAAGGAGATACGCAGTATTTT	CASSLLAGGPKGDTQYF
TRBJ1-2	.	.	TRBV7-1	TGTGCCAGCACTCCCCAGGCCGTCTGGGGCTACACCTTC	CASTPQAVWGYTF
TRBJ1-3	many	TRBD1	TRBV7-8	TGTGCCAGCAGCTTAAACAGGGGGAGAGACACCATATATTTT	CASSLNRGRDTIYF
TRBJ2-2	few	.	TRBV19	TGTGCCAGTAGTATAGTCCCGGGAGCCGGGGAGCTGTTTTTT	CASSIVPGAGELFF
TRBJ2-5	.	.	TRBV29-1	TGCAGCGTCAGGGGGGGCGAGACCCAGTACTTC	CSVRGGETQYF
TRBJ2-2	.	.	TRBV6-1	TGTGCCACCCTAGGACTTAGGTCAGCGCCATTCACCTACACCGGGGAGCTGTTTTTT	CATLGLRSAPFTYTGELFF
TRBJ1-2	.	TRBD1	TRBV19	TGTGCCAGTAGTATCGGGACAGGGGGGATCTATGGCTACACCTTC	CASSIGTGGIYGYTF
TRBJ1-1	.	.	TRBV6-8	TGTGCCAGCAGTTACAACGGGGCGGGGAATGCTTTCTTT	CASSYNGAGNAFF
TRBJ1-1	few	TRBD1	TRBV28	TGTGCCAGCAGTTTCGGCGACAGGGTGAACACTGAAGCTTTCTTT	CASSFGDRVNTEAFF
TRBJ2-1	few	TRBD2	TRBV6-1	TGTGCCAGCAGTGGAGTTAGCGGGATAAACAATGAGCAGTTCTTC	CASSGVSGINNEQFF
TRBJ1-2	.	.	TRBV19	TGTGCCAGTAGTAGGGCAGGGCAAGCCCGTGGCTACACCTTC	CASSRAGQARGYTF
TRBJ2-3	few	.	TRBV11-3	TGTGCCAGCAGCACGCGGACTTTTAAGGCCTTGGCAGATACGCAGTATTTT	CASSTRTFKALADTQYF
TRBJ2-1	few	TRBD2	TRBV4-1	TGCGCCAGCAGCCAAGGGGAACTAGCGGCATACAATGAGCAGTTCTTC	CASSQGELAAYNEQFF
TRBJ1-4	.	TRBD1	TRBV7-4	TGTGCCAGCAGCTTAGCTCGGGACAGGGGCGATGAAAAACTGTTTTTT	CASSLARDRGDEKLFF
TRBJ1-2	.	TRBD1	TRBV11-3	TGTGCCAGCAGCCAAAGCCCGGGACAGGGGATTGCTTTCTTC	CASSQSPGQGIAFF
TRBJ2-7	.	.	TRBV10-1	TGCGCCAGCAGTGATGGAGGGCCCATCGACGAGCAGTACTTC	CASSDGGPIDEQYF
TRBJ1-2	many	TRBD1	TRBV28	TGTGCCAGCAGTGCTGCAGGGGGCCTTAACTATGGCTACACCTTC	CASSAAGGLNYGYTF
TRBJ2-3	.	.	TRBV6-5	TGTGCCAGCAGTAGATGGGAGGACACAGATACGCAGTATTTT	CASSRWEDTDTQYF
TRBJ2-3	many	.	TRBV4-1	TGCGCCAGCAGCCAAGCCGGGGTCACAGATACGCAGTATTTT	CASSQAGVTDTQYF
TRBJ1-2	.	.	TRBV19	TGTGCCAGTACCCCGGGACCGCTCTATGGCTACACCTTC	CASTPGPLYGYTF
TRBJ2-2	.	.	TRBV5-5	TGTGCCAGCAGCTTGGGGTCCGGGAGCACCGGGGAGCTGTTTTTT	CASSLGSGSTGELFF
TRBJ1-2	many	.	TRBV7-8	TGTGCCAGCAGCCCAAGGACGGCTTATGGCTACACCTTC	CASSPRTAYGYTF
TRBJ1-4	many	.	TRBV7-9	TGTGCCAGCAGCTTGTGGGGTGGGGATGAAAAACTGTTTTTT	CASSLWGGDEKLFF
TRBJ2-1	few	TRBD2	TRBV28	TGTGCCAGCAGCCCCGTTAGCGGGAGGTCTTACAATGAGCAGTTCTTC	CASSPVSGRSYNEQFF
TRBJ2-4	.	TRBD1	TRBV5-4	TGTGCCAGCAGCCAAACAGGGGACGGCAAAAACATTCAGTACTTC	CASSQTGDGKNIQYF
TRBJ2-7	few	TRBD2	TRBV28	TGTGCCAGCAGCCCAGCGAGCGGGAGGATCTACGAGCAGTACTTC	CASSPASGRIYEQYF
TRBJ2-7	.	.	TRBV5-1	TGCGCCAGCAGGGGGACCTGGACAGCTTCTTCCTACGAGCAGTACTTC	CASRGTWTASSYEQYF
TRBJ2-5	.	TRBD2	TRBV11-3	TGTGCCAGCAGCATGGGACTAGCGGGAGTCGGGGAGACCCAGTACTTC	CASSMGLAGVGETQYF
TRBJ1-2	few	TRBD1	TRBV11-2	TGTGCCAGCAGCCCCTTACAGGGGGAGGGCTATGGCTACACCTTC	CASSPLQGEGYGYTF
TRBJ2-2	few	.	TRBV28	TGTGCCAGCAAGATGACAGTTTACACCGGGGAGCTGTTTTTT	CASKMTVYTGELFF
TRBJ2-2	.	.	TRBV5-1	TGCGCCAGCAGCTTGACAATCAACACCGGGGAGCTGTTTTTT	CASSLTINTGELFF
TRBJ2-1	few	TRBD2	TRBV11-3	TGTGCCAGCAGCTTGCTAGCGGGAGGCGACAATGAGCAGTTCTTC	CASSLLAGGDNEQFF
TRBJ1-4	few	.	TRBV11-3	TGTGCCAGCAGCTCCGGCGGTGCAACTAATGAAAAACTGTTTTTT	CASSSGGATNEKLFF
TRBJ2-3	.	TRBD2	TRBV28	TGTGCCAGCAGTGGAACTAGCGGGAGGCCATCCCAGATCTCGTCGCAGTATTTT	CASSGTSGRPSQISSQYF
TRBJ1-6	.	.	TRBV6-1	TGTGCCAGCAGTCCTCGAATGGGCAGTTCCTATAATTCACCCCTCCACTTT	CASSPRMGSSYNSPLHF
TRBJ1-1	few	.	TRBV6-2/TRBV6-3	TGTGCCAGCAATACACCCGTGGACTCAGGATGGAACACTGAAGCTTTCTTT	CASNTPVDSGWNTEAFF
TRBJ2-5	many	.	TRBV7-9	TGTGCCAGCAGCCGAAGAGGGACGGAGACCCAGTACTTC	CASSRRGTETQYF
TRBJ2-1	.	.	TRBV19	TGTGCCAGTAGTAAGAGGGGGGGCCTCAATGAGCAGTTCTTC	CASSKRGGLNEQFF
TRBJ1-5	many	.	TRBV12-3/TRBV12-4	TGTGCCAGCAGTTTAGCGCTGGCAGGGGATCAGCCCCAGCATTTT	CASSLALAGDQPQHF